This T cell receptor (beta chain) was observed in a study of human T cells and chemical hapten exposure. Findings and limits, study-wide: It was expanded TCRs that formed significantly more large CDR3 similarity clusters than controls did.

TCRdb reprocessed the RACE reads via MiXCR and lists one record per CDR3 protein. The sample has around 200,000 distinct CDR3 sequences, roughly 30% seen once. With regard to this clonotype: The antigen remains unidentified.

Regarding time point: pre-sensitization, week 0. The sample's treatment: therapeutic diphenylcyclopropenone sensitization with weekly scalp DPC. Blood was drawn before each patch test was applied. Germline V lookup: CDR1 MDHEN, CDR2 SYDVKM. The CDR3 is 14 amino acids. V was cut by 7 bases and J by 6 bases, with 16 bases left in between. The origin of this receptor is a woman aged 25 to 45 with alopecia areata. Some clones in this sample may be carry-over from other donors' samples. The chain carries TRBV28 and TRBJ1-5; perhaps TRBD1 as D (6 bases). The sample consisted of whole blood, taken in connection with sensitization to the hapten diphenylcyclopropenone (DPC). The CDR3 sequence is CASTRVWGAQPQHF. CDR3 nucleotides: TGTGCCAGCACTCGTGTGTGGGGGGCTCAGCCCCAGCATTTT.